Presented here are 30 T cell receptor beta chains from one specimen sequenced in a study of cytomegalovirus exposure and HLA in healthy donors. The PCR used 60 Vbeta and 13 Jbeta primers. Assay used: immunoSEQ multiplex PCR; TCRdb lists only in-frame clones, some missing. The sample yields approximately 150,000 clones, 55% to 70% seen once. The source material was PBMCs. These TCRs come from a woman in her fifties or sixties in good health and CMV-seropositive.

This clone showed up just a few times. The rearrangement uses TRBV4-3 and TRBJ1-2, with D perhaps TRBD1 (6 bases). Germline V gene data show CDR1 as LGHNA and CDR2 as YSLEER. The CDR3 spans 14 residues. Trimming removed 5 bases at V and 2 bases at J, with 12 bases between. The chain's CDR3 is CASSYIGQNYGYTF. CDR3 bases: TGCGCCAGCAGCTACATTGGACAGAACTATGGCTACACCTTC.

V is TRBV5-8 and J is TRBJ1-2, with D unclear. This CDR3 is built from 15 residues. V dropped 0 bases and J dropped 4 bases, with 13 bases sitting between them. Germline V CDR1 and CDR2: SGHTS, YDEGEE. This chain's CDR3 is CASSLVPTPGYGYTF. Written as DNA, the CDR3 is TGTGCCAGCAGCTTGGTCCCGACCCCGGGCTATGGCTACACCTTC.

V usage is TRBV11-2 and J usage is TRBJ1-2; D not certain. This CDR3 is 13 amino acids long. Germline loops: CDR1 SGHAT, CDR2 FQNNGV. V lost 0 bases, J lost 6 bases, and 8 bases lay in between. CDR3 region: CASSLDLVDGYTF. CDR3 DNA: TGTGCCAGCAGCTTAGATCTAGTGGATGGCTACACCTTC. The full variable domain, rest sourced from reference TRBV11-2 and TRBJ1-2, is EAGVAQSPRYKIIEKRQSVAFWCNPISGHATLYWYQQILGQGPKLLIQFQNNGVVDDSQLPKDRFSAERLKGVDSTLKIQPAKLEDSAVYLCASSLDLVDGYTFGSGTRLTVV.

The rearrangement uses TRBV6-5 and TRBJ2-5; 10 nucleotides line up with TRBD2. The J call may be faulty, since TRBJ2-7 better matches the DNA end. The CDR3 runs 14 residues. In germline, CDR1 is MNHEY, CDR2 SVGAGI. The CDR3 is CASRSSGGAYEQYF. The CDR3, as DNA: TGTGCCAGCAGATCTAGCGGGGGTGCCTACGAGCAGTACTTC.

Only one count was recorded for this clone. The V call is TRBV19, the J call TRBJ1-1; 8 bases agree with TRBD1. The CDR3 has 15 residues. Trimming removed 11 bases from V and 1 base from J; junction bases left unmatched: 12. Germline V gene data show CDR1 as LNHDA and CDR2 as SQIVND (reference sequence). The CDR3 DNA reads TGTGCCGCCCGACCTGGACAGGGTGGGAACACTGAAGCTTTCTTT. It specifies CAARPGQGGNTEAFF. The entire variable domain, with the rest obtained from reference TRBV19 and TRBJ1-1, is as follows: DGGITQSPKYLFRKEGQNVTLSCEQNLNHDAMYWYRQDPGQGLRLIYYSQIVNDFQKGDIAEGYSVSREKKESFPLTVTSAQKNPTAFYLCAARPGQGGNTEAFFGQGTRLTVV.

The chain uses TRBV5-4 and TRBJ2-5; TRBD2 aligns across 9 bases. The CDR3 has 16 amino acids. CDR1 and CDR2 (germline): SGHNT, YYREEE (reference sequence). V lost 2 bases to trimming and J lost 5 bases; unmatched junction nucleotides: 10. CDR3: CASSLRAAGGGETQYF. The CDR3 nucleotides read TGTGCCAGCAGCTTAAGGGCAGCGGGAGGCGGTGAGACCCAGTACTTC.

The CDR3 nucleotides are TGTGCCAGCAGCGATGCAGGGGAACCTGGGGCCAACGTCCTGACTTTC. This codes for CASSDAGEPGANVLTF. The gene calls are TRBV9 and TRBJ2-6; a possible D gene is TRBD1 (6 bases). The germline V gene encodes CDR1 SGDLS and CDR2 YYNGEE. CDR3 length: 16 amino acids. V lost 3 bases to trimming and J lost 2 bases, with 12 bases between them.

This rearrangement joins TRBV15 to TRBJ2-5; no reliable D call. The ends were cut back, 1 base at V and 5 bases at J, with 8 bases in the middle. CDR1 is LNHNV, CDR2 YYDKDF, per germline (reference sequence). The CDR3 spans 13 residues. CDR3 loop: CATSRGPSETQYF. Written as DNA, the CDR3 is TGTGCCACCAGCAGAGGTCCGTCTGAGACCCAGTACTTC.

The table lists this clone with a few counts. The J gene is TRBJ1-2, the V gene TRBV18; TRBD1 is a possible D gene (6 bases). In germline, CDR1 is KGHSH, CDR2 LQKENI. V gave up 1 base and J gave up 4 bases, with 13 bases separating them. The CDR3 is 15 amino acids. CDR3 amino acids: CASSPQTTGFYGYTF. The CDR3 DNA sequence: TGTGCCAGCTCACCACAAACAACAGGGTTCTATGGCTACACCTTC.

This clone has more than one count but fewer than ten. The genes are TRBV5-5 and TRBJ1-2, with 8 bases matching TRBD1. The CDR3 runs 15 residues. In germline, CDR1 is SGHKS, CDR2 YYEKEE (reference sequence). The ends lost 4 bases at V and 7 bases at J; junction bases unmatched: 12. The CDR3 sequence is CASSARQGSGFGYTF. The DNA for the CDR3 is TGTGCCAGCAGCGCCCGACAGGGGTCGGGTTTTGGCTACACCTTC.

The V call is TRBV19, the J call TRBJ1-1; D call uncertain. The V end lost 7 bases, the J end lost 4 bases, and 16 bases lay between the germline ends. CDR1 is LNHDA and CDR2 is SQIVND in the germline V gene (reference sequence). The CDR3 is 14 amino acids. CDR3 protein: CASKDGQDPTEAFF. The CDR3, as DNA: TGTGCCAGTAAAGATGGGCAGGATCCCACTGAAGCTTTCTTT.

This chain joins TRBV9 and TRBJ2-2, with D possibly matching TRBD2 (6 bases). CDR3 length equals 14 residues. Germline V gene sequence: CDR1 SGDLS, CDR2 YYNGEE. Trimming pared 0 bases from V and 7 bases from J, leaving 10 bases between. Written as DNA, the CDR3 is TGTGCCAGCAGCGTAGTGGGGGGATACGGGGAGCTGTTTTTT. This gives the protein CASSVVGGYGELFF.

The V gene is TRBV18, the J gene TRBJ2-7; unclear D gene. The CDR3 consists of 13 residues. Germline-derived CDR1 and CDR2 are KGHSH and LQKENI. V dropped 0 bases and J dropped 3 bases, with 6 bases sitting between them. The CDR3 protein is CASSPPAVYEQYF. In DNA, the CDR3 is TGTGCCAGCTCACCACCGGCGGTCTACGAGCAGTACTTC. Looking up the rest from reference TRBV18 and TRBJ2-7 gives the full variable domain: NAGVMQNPRHLVRRRGQEARLRCSPMKGHSHVYWYRQLPEEGLKFMVYLQKENIIDESGMPKERFSAEFPKEGPSILRIQQVVRGDSAAYFCASSPPAVYEQYFGPGTRLTVT.

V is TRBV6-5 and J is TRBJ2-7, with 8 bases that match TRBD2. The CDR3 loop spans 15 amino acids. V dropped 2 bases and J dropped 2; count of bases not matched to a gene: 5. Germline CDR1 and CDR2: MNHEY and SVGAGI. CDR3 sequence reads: CASSYTAGGAYEQYF. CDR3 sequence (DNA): TGTGCCAGCAGTTACACGGCGGGAGGTGCCTACGAGCAGTACTTC.

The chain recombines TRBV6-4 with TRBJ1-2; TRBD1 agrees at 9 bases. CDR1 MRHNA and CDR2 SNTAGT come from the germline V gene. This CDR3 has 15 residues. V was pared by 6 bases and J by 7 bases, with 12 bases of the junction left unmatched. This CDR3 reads CASRGGDRASGGYTF. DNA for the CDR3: TGTGCCAGCAGGGGTGGGGACAGGGCGTCCGGTGGCTACACCTTC.

As DNA, the CDR3 is TGTGCCAGCAGTTCTTACGACAGAATTACCTACGAGCAGTACTTC. It encodes CASSSYDRITYEQYF. The gene calls are TRBV28 and TRBJ2-7, with D maybe TRBD1 (5 bases). The CDR3 has 15 amino acids. Germline CDR1 is MDHEN and CDR2 is SYDVKM. Between the trimmed V and J ends, which lost 4 bases and 2 bases, there was a span of 15 bases.

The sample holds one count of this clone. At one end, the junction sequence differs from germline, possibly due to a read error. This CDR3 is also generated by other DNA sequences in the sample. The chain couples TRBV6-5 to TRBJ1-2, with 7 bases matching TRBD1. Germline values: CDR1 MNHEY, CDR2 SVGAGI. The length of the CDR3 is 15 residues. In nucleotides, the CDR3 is TGTGCCAGCAGCCCCGGGACAGTAGCTAACTACGGCTACACCTTC. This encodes CASSPGTVANYGYTF.

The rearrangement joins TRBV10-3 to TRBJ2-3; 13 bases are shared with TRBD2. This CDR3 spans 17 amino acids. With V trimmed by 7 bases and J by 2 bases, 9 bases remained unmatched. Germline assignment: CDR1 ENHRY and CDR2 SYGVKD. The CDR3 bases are TGTGCCATCACTTCAGGACTAGCGGGAGCGTTCACAGATACGCAGTATTTT. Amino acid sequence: CAITSGLAGAFTDTQYF.

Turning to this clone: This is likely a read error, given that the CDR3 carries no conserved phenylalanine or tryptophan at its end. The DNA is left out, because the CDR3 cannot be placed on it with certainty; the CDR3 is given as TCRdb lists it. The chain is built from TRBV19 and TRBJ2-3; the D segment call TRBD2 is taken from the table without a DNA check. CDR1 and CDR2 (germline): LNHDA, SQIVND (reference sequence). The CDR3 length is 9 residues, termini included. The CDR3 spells CASSPGTSS.

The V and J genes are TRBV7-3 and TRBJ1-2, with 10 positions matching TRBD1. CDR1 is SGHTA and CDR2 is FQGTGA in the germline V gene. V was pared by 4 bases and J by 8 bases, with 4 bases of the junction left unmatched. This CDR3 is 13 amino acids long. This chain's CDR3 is CASSYDRGRGYTF. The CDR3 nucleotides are TGTGCCAGCAGCTACGACAGGGGGCGAGGCTACACCTTC.

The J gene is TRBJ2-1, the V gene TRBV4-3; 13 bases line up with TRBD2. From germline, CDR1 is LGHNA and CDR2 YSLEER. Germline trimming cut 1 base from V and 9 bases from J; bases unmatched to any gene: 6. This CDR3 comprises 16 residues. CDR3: CASSQGGTSGIGEQFF. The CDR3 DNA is TGCGCCAGCAGCCAAGGCGGGACTAGCGGGATCGGTGAGCAGTTCTTC.

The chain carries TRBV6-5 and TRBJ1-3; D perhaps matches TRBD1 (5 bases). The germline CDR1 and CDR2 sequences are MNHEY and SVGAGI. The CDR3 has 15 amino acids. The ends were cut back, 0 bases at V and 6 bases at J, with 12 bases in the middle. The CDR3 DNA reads TGTGCCAGCAGTTACTCTAAGGGGAGGATAAACACCATATATTTT. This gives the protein CASSYSKGRINTIYF.

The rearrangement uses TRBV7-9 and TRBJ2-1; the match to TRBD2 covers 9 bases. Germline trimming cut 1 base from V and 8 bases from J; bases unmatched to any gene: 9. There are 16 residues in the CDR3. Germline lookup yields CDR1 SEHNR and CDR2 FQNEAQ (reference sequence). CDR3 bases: TGTGCCAGCAGCTTAGGGGCACTAGCGGGCGTGGATGAGCAGTTCTTC. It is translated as CASSLGALAGVDEQFF.

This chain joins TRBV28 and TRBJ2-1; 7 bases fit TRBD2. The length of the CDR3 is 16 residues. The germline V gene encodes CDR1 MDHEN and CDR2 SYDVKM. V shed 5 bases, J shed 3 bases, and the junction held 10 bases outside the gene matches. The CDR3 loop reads CASSPRDYVLYNEQFF. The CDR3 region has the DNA TGTGCCAGCAGTCCTCGGGACTACGTCCTCTACAATGAGCAGTTCTTC.

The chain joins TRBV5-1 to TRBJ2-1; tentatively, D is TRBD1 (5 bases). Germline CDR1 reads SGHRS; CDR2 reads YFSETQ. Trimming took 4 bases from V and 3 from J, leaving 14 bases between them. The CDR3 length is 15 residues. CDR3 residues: CASSPDGQNYNEQFF. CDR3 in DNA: TGCGCCAGCAGCCCCGACGGACAAAACTACAATGAGCAGTTCTTC.

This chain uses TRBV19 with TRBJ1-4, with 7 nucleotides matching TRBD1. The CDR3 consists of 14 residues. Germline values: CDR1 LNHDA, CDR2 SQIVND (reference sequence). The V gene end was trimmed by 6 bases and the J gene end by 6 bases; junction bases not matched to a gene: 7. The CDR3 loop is CASSTTGLDEKLFF. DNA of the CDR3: TGTGCCAGTAGCACGACAGGGCTCGATGAAAAACTGTTTTTT.

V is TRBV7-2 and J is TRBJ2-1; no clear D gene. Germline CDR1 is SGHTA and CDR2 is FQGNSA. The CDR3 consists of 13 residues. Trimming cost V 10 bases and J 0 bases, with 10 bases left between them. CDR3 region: CAITKSSYNEQFF. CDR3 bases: TGTGCCATCACTAAGAGCTCCTACAATGAGCAGTTCTTC.

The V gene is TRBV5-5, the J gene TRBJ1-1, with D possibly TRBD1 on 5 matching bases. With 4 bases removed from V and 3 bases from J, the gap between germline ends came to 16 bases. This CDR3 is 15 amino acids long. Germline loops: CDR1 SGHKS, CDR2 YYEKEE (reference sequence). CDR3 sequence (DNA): TGTGCCAGCAGCCCTGGGGCGGCCCTGGACACTGAAGCTTTCTTT. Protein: CASSPGAALDTEAFF.

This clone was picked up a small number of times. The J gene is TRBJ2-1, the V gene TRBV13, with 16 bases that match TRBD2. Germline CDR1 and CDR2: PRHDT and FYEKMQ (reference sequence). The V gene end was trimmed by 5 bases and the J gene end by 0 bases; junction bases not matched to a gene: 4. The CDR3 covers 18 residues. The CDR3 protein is CASSKGLAGGSSYNEQFF. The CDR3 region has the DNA TGTGCCAGCAGCAAGGGACTAGCGGGAGGGAGCTCCTACAATGAGCAGTTCTTC.

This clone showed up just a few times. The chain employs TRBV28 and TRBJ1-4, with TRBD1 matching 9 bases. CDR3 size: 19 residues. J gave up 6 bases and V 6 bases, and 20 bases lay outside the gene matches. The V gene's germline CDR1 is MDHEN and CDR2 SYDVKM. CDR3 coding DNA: TGTGCCAGCAGGGGAATATTCGGAACAGGGGGCCTTACTGATGAAAAACTGTTTTTT. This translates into CASRGIFGTGGLTDEKLFF.